The subject of this entry is one TCR beta chain. TCRdb's copy holds only in-frame clones and misses some; the assay was immunoSEQ multiplex PCR. The sample carries roughly 150,000 clones, 75% to 85% recorded once. Germline V lookup: CDR1 SGHVS, CDR2 FNYEAQ. The CDR3 is 17 residues long. V lost 2 bases to trimming and J lost 0 bases, with 14 bases between them. The data belong to a study of blood T cell repertoires in COVID-19. For the study at large: In each case, the material was cDNA or gDNA derived from T cells, B-cell-depleted T cells, or PBMCs.

This rearrangement joins TRBV7-6 to TRBJ1-3; a possible D gene is TRBD1 (5 bases). Sequenced material: peripheral blood. The TCR sequence derives from a woman aged 50 to 60 in a cohort sampled during active or convalescent COVID-19. The CDR3 here is CASSLSPTASSGNTIYF. As DNA, the CDR3 is TGTGCCAGCAGCTTATCTCCGACAGCGAGCTCTGGAAACACCATATATTTT.